These 17 T cell receptor beta chains were sequenced from one sample in a study of blood T cell repertoires in COVID-19. The repertoire was sequenced with immunoSEQ multiplex PCR; TCRdb's copy has only in-frame clones and lacks some. The sample has roughly 170,000 clones, roughly 84% seen once. The sequencing input was peripheral blood. These receptors originate from a man in his 60s who had recovered from COVID-19.

This clone was seen more than once but under ten times. The rearrangement joins TRBV18 to TRBJ1-1; unclear D gene. The ends were cut back, 6 bases at V and 6 bases at J, with 14 bases in the middle. The CDR3 is made up of 13 amino acids. Germline CDR1 reads KGHSH; CDR2 reads LQKENI. This CDR3 reads CASSPEEGAEAFF. CDR3 nucleotide sequence: TGTGCCAGCTCCCCAGAAGAGGGAGCTGAAGCTTTCTTT.

The chain carries TRBV7-3 and TRBJ2-1; 7 bases map to TRBD2. V dropped 3 bases and J dropped 4; count of bases not matched to a gene: 6. Per germline, CDR1 SGHTA and CDR2 FQGTGA. The CDR3 is 15 amino acids. The CDR3, as DNA: TGTGCCAGCAGCTTCGATGGGGGGGTTTACAATGAGCAGTTCTTC. This translates into CASSFDGGVYNEQFF.

The chain employs TRBV29-1 and TRBJ1-1; 7 nucleotides align to TRBD1. CDR3 size: 13 residues. J gave up 0 bases and V 3 bases, and 1 base lay outside the gene matches. Germline V gene data show CDR1 as SQVTM and CDR2 as ANQGSEA. CDR3 DNA: TGCAGCGTTGAGGGGACAGTGAACACTGAAGCTTTCTTT. This sequence encodes CSVEGTVNTEAFF.

The chain combines TRBV4-2 with TRBJ1-2; TRBD1 might be the D (5 bases). Germline V gives CDR1 LGHNA, CDR2 YNFKEQ. There are 16 residues in the CDR3. The ends were cut back, 0 bases at V and 4 bases at J, with 15 bases in the middle. CDR3 bases: TGTGCCAGCAGCCAAGATGTCGCAGGGTCCATCTATGGCTACACCTTC. It codes for CASSQDVAGSIYGYTF.

This chain's CDR3 is CASSLADSWYQETQYF. The DNA of the CDR3 is TGTGCCAGCAGCTTAGCCGACAGTTGGTACCAAGAGACCCAGTACTTC. J is TRBJ2-5 and V is TRBV11-1, with a weak D call TRBD1 (5 bases). Deletions cut 0 bases from V and 0 bases from J, with 11 bases between. Germline CDR1 reads SGHAT; CDR2 reads FQDESV (reference sequence). The CDR3 sequence is 16 residues long.

The chain links TRBV10-1 to TRBJ1-1, with 10 positions matching TRBD1. From germline, CDR1 is WNHNN and CDR2 SYGVQD (reference sequence). The CDR3 contains 15 residues. J gave up 6 bases and V 2 bases, and 6 bases lay outside the gene matches. The CDR3 bases are TGCGCCAGCAGTGAGAAGGGACAGGGGTATCCTGAAGCTTTCTTT. The encoded protein is CASSEKGQGYPEAFF.

This clone was recorded only once. The chain has TRBV7-9 and TRBJ1-6; D ambiguous. Germline V CDR1 and CDR2: SEHNR, FQNEAQ (reference sequence). The length of the CDR3 is 13 residues. The germline V and J ends were trimmed by 4 bases and 8 bases, with 9 bases remaining between them. Here the CDR3 DNA reads TGTGCCAGCAGCTGGGCACTCGATTCACCCCTCCACTTT. Translated: CASSWALDSPLHF. The full variable domain, rest sourced from reference TRBV7-9 and TRBJ1-6, is DTGVSQNPRHKITKRGQNVTFRCDPISEHNRLYWYRQTLGQGPEFLTYFQNEAQLEKSRLLSDRFSAERPKGSFSTLEIQRTEQGDSAMYLCASSWALDSPLHFGNGTRLTVT.

J is TRBJ2-1 and V is TRBV6-5; D is unclear. Per germline, CDR1 MNHEY and CDR2 SVGAGI. The CDR3 spans 13 residues. V was shortened by 6 bases and J by 0 bases, with 6 bases between the two germline ends. The CDR3 reads CASRTGSYNEQFF. In DNA, the CDR3 is TGTGCCAGCAGAACGGGCTCCTACAATGAGCAGTTCTTC.

The rearrangement links TRBV5-6 to TRBJ2-5; 9 bases agree with TRBD1. Germline CDR1 reads SGHDT; CDR2 reads YYEEEE. V lost 0 bases to trimming and J lost 4 bases; unmatched junction nucleotides: 4. CDR3 length equals 15 residues. CDR3 residues: CASSLGTGALETQYF. For the CDR3, the DNA is TGTGCCAGCAGCTTGGGGACAGGGGCTCTAGAGACCCAGTACTTC. The entire variable domain, with the rest obtained from reference TRBV5-6 and TRBJ2-5, is as follows: DAGVTQSPTHLIKTRGQQVTLRCSPKSGHDTVSWYQQALGQGPQFIFQYYEEEERQRGNFPDRFSGHQFPNYSSELNVNALLLGDSALYLCASSLGTGALETQYFGPGTRLLVL.

This clone was detected only once. The gene calls are TRBV5-1 and TRBJ2-5, with 14 nucleotides matching TRBD2. The ends lost 4 bases at V and 4 bases at J; junction bases unmatched: 3. Germline values: CDR1 SGHRS, CDR2 YFSETQ. This CDR3 region has 15 residues. In DNA form, the CDR3 reads TGCGCCAGCAGCCACGGGACTAGCGGGGGAGAGACCCAGTACTTC. Translating gives CASSHGTSGGETQYF.

The chain has TRBV4-2 and TRBJ1-5; 9 bases match TRBD1. J lost 3 bases, V lost 0 bases, and 18 bases had no gene match. CDR3 length: 21 residues. Germline values: CDR1 LGHNA, CDR2 YNFKEQ. The CDR3 spells CASSQDPGGTGLFYNNQPQHF. The CDR3 DNA reads as TGTGCCAGCAGCCAAGACCCGGGGGGGACAGGGCTATTTTATAACAATCAGCCCCAGCATTTT.

V and J are TRBV4-1 and TRBJ2-5; a possible D gene is TRBD2 (6 bases). This CDR3 has 14 amino acids. V shed 7 bases and J shed 5 bases, with 17 bases lying between them. The germline CDR1 and CDR2 sequences are MGHRA and YSYEKL. The DNA for the CDR3 is TGCGCCAGCACGCCGTCGACTAGTCGGGAGACCCAGTACTTC. Its protein product is CASTPSTSRETQYF.

The chain uses TRBV3-1 (or the pseudogene TRBV3-2) and TRBJ2-7; 9 bases agree with TRBD1. V lost 1 base, J lost 9 bases, and 10 bases stayed unmatched. The CDR3 extends over 15 amino acids. CDR1 and CDR2 (germline): LGHDT, YNNKEL (reference sequence). CDR3: CASSQVGTGPLRQYF. The CDR3 nucleotides read TGTGCCAGCAGCCAAGTGGGGACAGGGCCTTTACGGCAGTACTTC.

CDR3 region: CATSDLDEVVNTEAFF. The CDR3 DNA reads as TGTGCCACCAGTGATCTCGATGAGGTAGTGAACACTGAAGCTTTCTTT. The chain uses TRBV24-1 and TRBJ1-1; unclear D gene. Germline CDR1 KGHDR, CDR2 SFDVKD. V was clipped by 3 bases and J by 0 bases, with 13 bases between them. The CDR3 spans 16 residues.

This clone was observed a handful of times. The chain combines TRBV9 with TRBJ1-4; D unresolved. The CDR3 runs 12 residues. Trimming left V 4 bases short and J 6 bases short, with 7 bases between. CDR1 is SGDLS and CDR2 is YYNGEE in the germline V gene. The chain's CDR3 is CASSLSDEKLFF. For the CDR3, the DNA is TGTGCCAGCAGCCTATCCGATGAAAAACTGTTTTTT.

DNA for the CDR3: TGTGCCAGCAGCTTTGCCAGCTACGAGCAGTACTTC. This gives the protein CASSFASYEQYF. The genes are TRBV7-9 and TRBJ2-7, with D uncertain. Deletions cut 3 bases from V and 3 bases from J, with 6 bases between. From germline, CDR1 is SEHNR and CDR2 FQNEAQ (reference sequence). CDR3 length: 12 residues.

This clone was observed a single time. This chain links TRBV9 with TRBJ2-7; 7 bases line up with TRBD1. This CDR3 is built from 14 residues. The V gene's germline CDR1 is SGDLS and CDR2 YYNGEE. Trimming at V came to 0 bases and at J to 5 bases, leaving 5 bases not matched to a gene. The CDR3 here is CASSVVGGPDEQYF. Here the CDR3 DNA reads TGTGCCAGCAGCGTAGTAGGGGGCCCCGACGAGCAGTACTTC. Drawing the rest from reference TRBV9 and TRBJ2-7, the complete variable domain is DSGVTQTPKHLITATGQRVTLRCSPRSGDLSVYWYQQSLDQGLQFLIQYYNGEERAKGNILERFSAQQFPDLHSELNLSSLELGDSALYFCASSVVGGPDEQYFGPGTRLTVT.